This T cell receptor (beta chain) was sequenced for a study of cytomegalovirus exposure and HLA in healthy donors. Study-wide context: Falling in the Caucasian-associated ancestry cluster were roughly 80% of under 500 genotyped donors. Points from the study as a whole: Later on, an analysis tied approximately 17,000 TCR beta sequences to HLA alleles at 0.05 false discovery rate. Previously analyzed data showed that most TCR beta V segments were productive at a frequency of about 87% or about 30%.

This clone appeared a few times. Its cognate antigen is unknown. Use of 60 Vbeta and 13 Jbeta primers characterized the PCR. Generated by immunoSEQ multiplex PCR, the TCRdb table keeps only in-frame clones and is missing some. Here the sample spans 100,000 to 130,000 clones, roughly 80% being singletons. Germline-derived CDR1 and CDR2 are ENHRY and SYGVKD. The CDR3 extends over 15 amino acids. Unmatched junction bases numbered 7, after V lost 6 bases and J lost 3 bases. The receptor was derived from a man aged 25 to 40 in good health and CMV-seronegative. The sample consisted of PBMCs. This chain joins TRBV10-3 and TRBJ2-1, with TRBD2 identical over 8 bases. As DNA, the CDR3 is TGTGCCATCAGCCCACTAGCGGACTACTACAATGAGCAGTTCTTC. As protein: CAISPLADYYNEQFF.